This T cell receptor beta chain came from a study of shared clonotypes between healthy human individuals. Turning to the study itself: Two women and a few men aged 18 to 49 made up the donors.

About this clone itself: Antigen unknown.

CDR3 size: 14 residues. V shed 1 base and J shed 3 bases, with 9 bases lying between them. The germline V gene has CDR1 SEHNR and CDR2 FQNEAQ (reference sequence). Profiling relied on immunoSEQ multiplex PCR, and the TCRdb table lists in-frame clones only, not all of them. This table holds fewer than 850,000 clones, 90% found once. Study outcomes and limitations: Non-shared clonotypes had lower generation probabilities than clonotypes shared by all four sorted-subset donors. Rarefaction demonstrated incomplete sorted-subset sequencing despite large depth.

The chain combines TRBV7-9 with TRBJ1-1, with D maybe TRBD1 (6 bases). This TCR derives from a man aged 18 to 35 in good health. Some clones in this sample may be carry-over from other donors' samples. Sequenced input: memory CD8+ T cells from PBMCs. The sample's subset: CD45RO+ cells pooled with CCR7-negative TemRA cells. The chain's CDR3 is CASSLGPGDTEAFF. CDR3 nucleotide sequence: TGTGCCAGCAGCTTAGGTCCAGGGGACACTGAAGCTTTCTTT.